What follows are 8 T cell receptor beta chains derived from one specimen sequenced in a study of blood T cell repertoires in COVID-19. Some clones are missing from TCRdb's copy, which holds only in-frame ones; the method was immunoSEQ multiplex PCR. The repertoire holds about 96,000 clones, with less than 85% as singletons. The sample was peripheral blood. The receptor set was obtained from a woman aged 60-75 years with acute or convalescent COVID-19.

As concerns this clone: The sample holds other DNA sequences that translate to the same CDR3. V usage is TRBV5-1 and J usage is TRBJ1-1; D unclear. The CDR3 has 13 residues. V was pared by 3 bases and J by 1 base, with 7 bases between. CDR1 and CDR2 (germline): SGHRS, YFSETQ. CDR3 DNA sequence: TGCGCCAGCAGCTCTACAGCGAACACTGAAGCTTTCTTT. It is translated as CASSSTANTEAFF.

This sequence joins TRBV15 and TRBJ1-5; tentative D call: TRBD1 (6 bases). Trimming left V 0 bases short and J 12 bases short, with 21 bases between. The CDR3 extends over 16 amino acids. Germline lookup yields CDR1 LNHNV and CDR2 YYDKDF (reference sequence). In DNA form, the CDR3 reads TGTGCCACCAGCAGAGATCGAAGAGCAGGGGAGGGGCGCCAGCATTTT. Translating gives CATSRDRRAGEGRQHF.

The rearrangement links TRBV6-5 to TRBJ1-2; D ambiguous. CDR3 length equals 14 residues. Germline loops: CDR1 MNHEY, CDR2 SVGAGI. V lost 5 bases and J 8 bases, leaving 18 bases between the germline ends. The CDR3: CASSTGLVPGGYTF. The CDR3 DNA is TGTGCCAGCAGTACCGGACTGGTACCCGGGGGCTACACCTTC.

This clone is a singleton in its sample. This chain connects TRBV11-3 to TRBJ2-3; 8 nucleotides align to TRBD2. This CDR3 is built from 14 residues. Germline V CDR1 and CDR2: SGHNT, YENEEA. The trim removed 5 bases at V and 8 bases at J, leaving 9 bases unmatched. DNA of the CDR3: TGTGCCAGCAGCCATAGCGGGGAAGGCGGTACGCAGTATTTT. Encoded protein: CASSHSGEGGTQYF.

The chain recombines TRBV5-6 with TRBJ1-1; 8 bases align to TRBD1. CDR1 SGHDT and CDR2 YYEEEE come from the germline V gene. This CDR3 has 17 amino acids. V shed 0 bases, J shed 0 bases, and the junction held 7 bases outside the gene matches. The CDR3 DNA follows: TGTGCCAGCAGCTTGGTGGCAGGGGGCTTCATGAACACTGAAGCTTTCTTT. Its protein product is CASSLVAGGFMNTEAFF.

The CDR3 is CAISEVPLRGGEQYF. In DNA form, the CDR3 reads TGTGCCATCAGTGAGGTGCCGTTAAGGGGAGGAGAGCAGTACTTC. The J gene is TRBJ2-7, the V gene TRBV10-3; perhaps TRBD2 as D (6 bases). The V end lost 2 bases, the J end lost 7 bases, and 18 bases lay between the germline ends. Germline-derived CDR1 and CDR2 are ENHRY and SYGVKD. The CDR3 is 15 amino acids.

The V and J genes are TRBV6-5 and TRBJ1-4, with a possible D match to TRBD1 (5 bases). CDR3 length: 15 amino acids. V lost 0 bases to trimming and J lost 5 bases, with 10 bases between them. CDR1 and CDR2 (germline): MNHEY, SVGAGI. The CDR3 DNA follows: TGTGCCAGCAGTTACTCGGGCAGGGAAAATGAAAAACTGTTTTTT. It codes for CASSYSGRENEKLFF.

The chain combines TRBV2 with TRBJ1-4; TRBD1 is a possible D gene (5 bases). The CDR3 length is 14 residues. The V gene lost 7 bases and the J gene lost 12 bases, with 21 bases spanning the gap. Germline CDR1 SNHLY, CDR2 FYNNEI. The CDR3 DNA follows: TGTGCCAGCAACGTAAGGGCAGGGCCAAGCGAACTGTTTTTT. Encoded protein: CASNVRAGPSELFF.